These T cell receptor beta chains were read from a single sample in a study of PD-1 blockade in classical Hodgkin lymphoma. The data were produced by immunoSEQ multiplex PCR, yet TCRdb's version contains in-frame clones alone and is incomplete. The profile covers 15,000 to 20,000 clones, with about 80% appearing a single time and under 1.5% taken by the ten largest. The specimen was CD4+ T cells from blood. Every receptor here comes from a human donor with classical Hodgkin lymphoma. The CDR3 runs from the conserved cysteine through the conserved F or W. The order of the fields is D gene, clone size, J gene, V gene, CDR3 protein, CDR3 DNA. D genes are given only for firm matches. Size tells how often a clone was seen (once, few, many) or the class of an expanded clone, and some rows leave it out.

>TRBD2|.|TRBJ2-7|TRBV6-5
CASSPLAGSNYEQYF
TGTGCCAGCAGTCCACTAGCGGGATCCAATTACGAGCAGTACTTC
>.|.|TRBJ2-3|TRBV28
CASIGASTDTQYF
TGTGCCAGCATCGGGGCTAGCACAGATACGCAGTATTTT
>.|.|TRBJ1-4|TRBV6-1
CASSGAGVPNEKLFF
TGTGCCAGCAGTGGAGCGGGGGTCCCTAATGAAAAACTGTTTTTT
>.|.|TRBJ2-7|TRBV28
CASSLVFGSSYEQYF
TGTGCCAGCAGTTTAGTGTTTGGTAGCTCCTACGAGCAGTACTTC
>.|.|TRBJ2-1|TRBV19
CASQGLQEQFF
TGTGCCAGCCAGGGACTTCAAGAGCAGTTCTTC
>.|.|TRBJ2-3|TRBV18
CASSPRGTDTQYF
TGTGCCAGCTCACCCAGAGGCACAGATACGCAGTATTTT
>TRBD2|.|TRBJ2-2|TRBV2
CAKTSGYDTGELFF
TGTGCCAAAACTAGCGGGTACGACACCGGGGAGCTGTTTTTT
>.|.|TRBJ2-1|TRBV28
CASLGRSSYNEQFF
TGTGCCAGCCTTGGGAGGAGCTCCTACAATGAGCAGTTCTTC
>.|.|TRBJ2-1|TRBV5-1
CASDTRGPNNEQFF
TGCGCCAGCGACACCCGAGGACCCAACAATGAGCAGTTCTTC
>.|.|TRBJ2-7|TRBV4-2
CASSQEVGAGYEQYF
TGTGCCAGCAGCCAAGAAGTTGGAGCGGGCTACGAGCAGTACTTC
>.|.|TRBJ2-3|TRBV2
CASRREVDTQYF
TGTGCCAGCAGACGCGAGGTAGATACGCAGTATTTT
>.|.|TRBJ2-1|TRBV25-1
CASSVFDRDEQFF
TGTGCCAGCAGTGTCTTCGATAGGGATGAGCAGTTCTTC
>.|.|TRBJ1-1|TRBV9
CASSVIDRNTEAFF
TGTGCCAGCAGCGTAATCGACAGGAACACTGAAGCTTTCTTT
>TRBD1|.|TRBJ2-7|TRBV6-1
CASSASGQATRLDF
TGTGCCAGCAGTGCCTCAGGACAGGCGACCCGGCTTGACTTC
>.|.|TRBJ2-7|TRBV19
CASSTPGARLGEQYF
TGTGCCAGTAGTACCCCCGGGGCCAGGCTTGGGGAGCAGTACTTC
>TRBD2|.|TRBJ2-2|TRBV9
CASSGRTSAGELFF
TGTGCCAGCAGCGGACGGACTAGCGCCGGGGAGCTGTTTTTT
>.|.|TRBJ1-1|TRBV10-2
CASTGTLNTEAFF
TGCGCCAGCACGGGGACACTTAACACTGAAGCTTTCTTT
>.|.|TRBJ2-5|TRBV7-8
CASSSGRHQETQYF
TGTGCCAGCAGCTCCGGACGCCACCAAGAGACCCAGTACTTC
>.|.|TRBJ2-1|TRBV20-1
CSASFLDEQFF
TGCAGTGCTAGTTTCCTTGATGAGCAGTTCTTC
>TRBD1|.|TRBJ2-7|TRBV7-2
CASSLTGGTYEQYF
TGTGCCAGCAGCTTGACAGGGGGGACATACGAGCAGTACTTC
>.|once|TRBJ2-7|TRBV7-2
CASSSPAGYEQYF
TGTGCCAGCAGCTCTCCAGCGGGTTACGAGCAGTACTTC
>.|.|TRBJ2-1|TRBV20-1
CSALGHEQFF
TGCAGTGCTCTTGGGCATGAGCAGTTCTTC
>.|once|TRBJ2-3|TRBV5-8
CASSRPGITDTQYF
TGTGCCAGCAGCCGGCCGGGCATCACAGATACGCAGTATTTT
>.|.|TRBJ1-2|TRBV28
CASDTYRDNYGYTF
TGTGCCAGTGATACCTACAGAGATAACTATGGCTACACCTTC
>TRBD1|.|TRBJ1-2|TRBV28
CASSLDREGGYTF
TGTGCCAGCAGTTTAGACAGGGAGGGTGGCTACACCTTC
>.|.|TRBJ2-2|TRBV28
CASMSRAPGELFF
TGTGCCAGCATGAGCAGGGCCCCCGGGGAGCTGTTTTTT
>.|few|TRBJ1-2|TRBV27
CASSGTRNYGYTF
TGTGCCAGCTCCGGGACAAGGAATTATGGCTACACCTTC
>TRBD1|.|TRBJ1-6|TRBV5-4
CASSSGTGYTSPLHF
TGTGCCAGCAGTTCTGGGACAGGGTATACTTCACCCCTCCACTTT
>.|.|TRBJ2-2|TRBV10-3
CAISEKSGDGGELFF
TGTGCCATCAGTGAAAAGTCAGGGGACGGCGGGGAGCTGTTTTTT
>.|.|TRBJ1-1|TRBV5-1
CASSFRDEGIGEAFF
TGTGCCAGCAGCTTCAGGGACGAAGGGATTGGTGAAGCTTTCTTT
>TRBD1|.|TRBJ2-7|TRBV19
CASSRGRGTIEEQYF
TGTGCCAGTTCCAGGGGCAGGGGGACGATAGAGGAGCAGTACTTC
>.|.|TRBJ2-3|TRBV19
CASRSWRDTSTDTQYF
TGTGCCAGTAGAAGCTGGCGGGACACTTCAACAGATACGCAGTATTTT
>.|.|TRBJ2-3|TRBV2
CASSELVLTDTQYF
TGTGCCAGCAGTGAATTGGTCCTCACAGATACGCAGTATTTT
>.|few|TRBJ1-1|TRBV11-2
CASSSQQGTTEAFF
TGTGCCAGCAGCAGTCAACAGGGCACCACTGAAGCTTTCTTT
>.|.|TRBJ2-6|TRBV7-2
CASSPSLPGANVLTF
TGTGCCAGCAGCCCATCCTTGCCCGGGGCCAACGTCCTGACTTTC
>.|.|TRBJ2-7|TRBV6-5
CASSLDRGNYEQYF
TGTGCCAGCAGTTTAGACAGAGGAAACTACGAGCAGTACTTC
>TRBD1|.|TRBJ1-4|TRBV28
CASRGTGINEKLFF
TGTGCCAGCAGAGGGACAGGGATTAATGAAAAACTGTTTTTT